These 29 T cell receptor beta chains were all obtained from the same sample, sequenced in a study of T cell changes during pregnancy in multiple sclerosis. Libraries were prepared by immunoSEQ multiplex PCR; TCRdb keeps only in-frame clonotypes and omits some of them. The table includes 85,000 to 130,000 clones, around 93% detected once. Source: peripheral blood, taken before pregnancy. These receptors all stem from a female donor with multiple sclerosis, enrolled in a pregnancy study.

This sequence joins TRBV28 and TRBJ1-1, with TRBD1 identical over 8 bases. Germline assignment: CDR1 MDHEN and CDR2 SYDVKM. V lost 3 bases to trimming and J lost 2 bases; unmatched junction nucleotides: 2. The CDR3 extends over 14 amino acids. Here the CDR3 DNA reads TGTGCCAGCAGTTTCGCAGGGGGCAACACTGAAGCTTTCTTT. Translation: CASSFAGGNTEAFF. The full variable domain, rest sourced from reference TRBV28 and TRBJ1-1, is DVKVTQSSRYLVKRTGEKVFLECVQDMDHENMFWYRQDPGLGLRLIYFSYDVKMKEKGDIPEGYSVSREKKERFSLILESASTNQTSMYLCASSFAGGNTEAFFGQGTRLTVV.

V gene TRBV20-1 combines with J gene TRBJ1-1; 7 nucleotides align to TRBD1. This CDR3 is 11 amino acids long. J gave up 12 bases and V 5 bases, and 9 bases lay outside the gene matches. The germline V gene encodes CDR1 DFQATT and CDR2 SNEGSKA (reference sequence). The CDR3 spells CSAQDRPETFF. The CDR3, as DNA: TGCAGTGCTCAGGACAGGCCTGAGACTTTCTTT.

The chain couples TRBV5-1 to TRBJ2-1, with 9 bases matching TRBD2. This CDR3 has 16 amino acids. Germline lookup yields CDR1 SGHRS and CDR2 YFSETQ. J lost 4 bases, V lost 0 bases, and 5 bases had no gene match. The CDR3 DNA follows: TGCGCCAGCAGCTTGGAGGCTAGCGGGAAGTACAATGAGCAGTTCTTC. Translated, it gives CASSLEASGKYNEQFF.

This clone was counted a single time. The rearrangement uses TRBV18 and TRBJ1-1; 8 bases match TRBD1. Germline V gene lookup returns CDR1 KGHSH and CDR2 LQKENI. The CDR3 has 14 residues. After removal of 1 base from V and 4 bases from J, the junction contained 2 bases not matched to a gene. In nucleotides, the CDR3 is TGTGCCAGCTCACCACGGACAGGGATCACTGAAGCTTTCTTT. Protein: CASSPRTGITEAFF.

The rearrangement links TRBV28 to TRBJ2-2; D is perhaps TRBD2 (7 bases). The V end lost 5 bases, the J end lost 8 bases, and 15 bases lay between the germline ends. From germline, CDR1 is MDHEN and CDR2 SYDVKM. This CDR3 has 14 residues. CDR3 in amino acids: CASSRAGQGGELFF. DNA of the CDR3: TGTGCCAGCAGTCGAGCGGGGCAGGGGGGGGAGCTGTTTTTT.

The chain couples TRBV12-2 to TRBJ2-1; whether TRBD2, the table's D call, matches the DNA was not checked. TRBV12-2 is an annotated pseudogene. CDR3 length: 19 amino acids. In DNA, the CDR3 is TGTGCAAGTCGCTTAGAGAGACAAGGCGACGGGAGCTCCTACAATGAGCAGTTCTTC. Amino acid sequence: CASRLERQGDGSSYNEQFF.

V and J are TRBV29-1 and TRBJ2-3; possibly TRBD2 for D (5 bases). Trimming left V 7 bases short and J 0 bases short, with 14 bases between. CDR1 SQVTM and CDR2 ANQGSEA come from the germline V gene. The CDR3 consists of 14 residues. CDR3 nucleotides: TGCAGCGGTGGGCGGGCATCTAGCACAGATACGCAGTATTTT. Its translation: CSGGRASSTDTQYF.

V gene TRBV28 combines with J gene TRBJ1-4; D is undetermined. The CDR3 is made up of 17 amino acids. V was pared by 1 base and J by 4 bases, with 16 bases between. Germline V gene sequence: CDR1 MDHEN, CDR2 SYDVKM. The CDR3 bases are TGTGCCAGCAGTTTATCTCGGGGAGGTTTGGGTAATGAAAAACTGTTTTTT. Translation: CASSLSRGGLGNEKLFF. Full variable domain (missing parts from reference TRBV28 and TRBJ1-4): DVKVTQSSRYLVKRTGEKVFLECVQDMDHENMFWYRQDPGLGLRLIYFSYDVKMKEKGDIPEGYSVSREKKERFSLILESASTNQTSMYLCASSLSRGGLGNEKLFFGSGTQLSVL.

V is TRBV5-1 and J is TRBJ1-1, with unresolved D. Trimming took off 4 bases at V and 1 base at J, with 8 bases between the two ends. Germline assignment: CDR1 SGHRS and CDR2 YFSETQ. The CDR3 extends over 13 amino acids. CDR3 protein: CASSSEGNTEAFF. CDR3 nucleotides: TGCGCCAGCAGCAGCGAGGGGAACACTGAAGCTTTCTTT. The entire variable domain, with the rest obtained from reference TRBV5-1 and TRBJ1-1, is as follows: KAGVTQTPRYLIKTRGQQVTLSCSPISGHRSVSWYQQTPGQGLQFLFEYFSETQRNKGNFPGRFSGRQFSNSRSEMNVSTLELGDSALYLCASSSEGNTEAFFGQGTRLTVV.

The chain employs TRBV30 and TRBJ2-1; 8 bases are shared with TRBD2. CDR1 and CDR2 (germline): GTSNPN, SVGIG (reference sequence). V lost 0 bases, J lost 5 bases, and 3 bases stayed unmatched. The CDR3 runs to 14 residues. CDR3 bases: TGTGCCTGGAGTGTAGCGGGGGCAGACAATGAGCAGTTCTTC. It codes for CAWSVAGADNEQFF.

DNA for the CDR3: TGTGCCGGGGGGGGGAGCGGGAGGGCCTACGAGCAGTACTTC. The encoded protein is CAGGGSGRAYEQYF. The gene calls are TRBV19 and TRBJ2-7; 10 bases map to TRBD2. Germline V gene lookup returns CDR1 LNHDA and CDR2 SQIVND (reference sequence). V gave up 11 bases and J gave up 2 bases; unmatched junction bases: 9. The CDR3 totals 14 residues.

This chain uses TRBV18 with TRBJ1-4, with TRBD1 identical over 7 bases. This CDR3 comprises 17 residues. With V trimmed by 2 bases and J by 3 bases, 9 bases remained unmatched. Germline V gives CDR1 KGHSH, CDR2 LQKENI. CDR3 sequence reads: CASSPDFPTGPNEKLFF. The CDR3 nucleotides read TGTGCCAGCTCACCAGATTTCCCGACAGGGCCTAATGAAAAACTGTTTTTT.

This clone was seen only once. The chain recombines TRBV5-1 with TRBJ2-7, with a weak D call TRBD1 (6 bases). The CDR3 runs to 14 residues. V dropped 0 bases and J dropped 2 bases, with 9 bases sitting between them. In germline, CDR1 is SGHRS, CDR2 YFSETQ. As DNA, the CDR3 is TGCGCCAGCAGCTTGGCAGGGGACCCCTACGAGCAGTACTTC. Its translation is CASSLAGDPYEQYF.

The chain carries TRBV10-2 and TRBJ2-7, with D maybe TRBD1 (5 bases). Germline loops: CDR1 WSHSY, CDR2 SAAADI. V gave up 7 bases and J gave up 0 bases, with 16 bases separating them. The CDR3 is 15 residues long. CDR3 DNA sequence: TGCGCCAGCACCGATCCAGGGTTGTCCTCCTACGAGCAGTACTTC. Translated: CASTDPGLSSYEQYF.

The chain recombines TRBV5-8 with TRBJ1-1, with D hard to call. Trimming pared 0 bases from V and 4 bases from J, leaving 13 bases between. CDR3 length: 15 residues. Germline V gene data show CDR1 as SGHTS and CDR2 as YDEGEE. The CDR3 DNA sequence: TGTGCCAGCAGCTTGGGTGACATGACACCCACTGAAGCTTTCTTT. It codes for CASSLGDMTPTEAFF.

The V and J genes are TRBV27 and TRBJ2-7, with 9 bases matching TRBD1. The CDR3 runs 15 residues. V dropped 4 bases and J dropped 5; count of bases not matched to a gene: 9. Germline-derived CDR1 and CDR2 are MNHEY and SMNVEV (reference sequence). CDR3 protein: CASSSTGGSVHEQYF. The CDR3 nucleotides are TGTGCCAGCAGTTCCACAGGGGGCAGTGTCCACGAGCAGTACTTC.

The rearrangement joins TRBV29-1 to TRBJ1-2; D might be TRBD1 (5 bases). This CDR3 has 18 amino acids. The V end lost 0 bases, the J end lost 0 bases, and 20 bases lay between the germline ends. Germline V gene sequence: CDR1 SQVTM, CDR2 ANQGSEA. The CDR3 protein is CSVEDGQRGLSSNYGYTF. DNA for the CDR3: TGCAGCGTTGAAGATGGTCAAAGGGGACTAAGCTCTAACTATGGCTACACCTTC.

The chain combines TRBV5-6 with TRBJ1-1; D is unresolved. Germline-derived CDR1 and CDR2 are SGHDT and YYEEEE. CDR3 length equals 13 residues. The V gene lost 4 bases and the J gene lost 4 bases, with 11 bases spanning the gap. DNA for the CDR3: TGTGCCAGCAGCGTGGCCGGGAGCACTGAAGCTTTCTTT. It translates to CASSVAGSTEAFF.

This clone appeared a single time. J is TRBJ2-7 and V is TRBV4-1, with 10 bases identical to TRBD1. V dropped 3 bases and J dropped 2; count of bases not matched to a gene: 1. Germline assignment: CDR1 MGHRA and CDR2 YSYEKL. CDR3 size: 14 residues. The CDR3 sequence: CASSHGQGAYEQYF. The DNA of the CDR3 is TGCGCCAGCAGCCACGGACAGGGGGCCTACGAGCAGTACTTC.

This rearrangement joins TRBV12-2 to TRBJ2-1; the D call TRBD2 from the table was never checked on the DNA. TRBV12-2 is a known pseudogene. The CDR3 has 21 amino acids. Written as DNA, the CDR3 is TGTGCAAGTCGCTTAGGAGGCGCTAGCGGGAGTCTAATCGGATCCTACAATGAGCAGTTCTTC. The encoded protein is CASRLGGASGSLIGSYNEQFF.

V is TRBV29-1 and J is TRBJ2-1; a possible D gene is TRBD2 (5 bases). Trimming pared 6 bases from V and 10 bases from J, leaving 22 bases between. The V gene's germline CDR1 is SQVTM and CDR2 ANQGSEA. CDR3 size: 14 residues. The CDR3 bases are TGCAGCGTCCGGGAAACAAGCGCGGTACGGGAGCAGTTCTTC. This encodes CSVRETSAVREQFF.

This clone was seen only once. The chain has TRBV27 and TRBJ1-1; D possibly corresponds to TRBD1 (5 bases). The V gene's germline CDR1 is MNHEY and CDR2 SMNVEV (reference sequence). Trimming pared 4 bases from V and 1 base from J, leaving 13 bases between. This CDR3 comprises 15 residues. CDR3 residues: CASSSVGGGNTEAFF. CDR3 sequence (DNA): TGTGCCAGCAGTTCCGTCGGGGGGGGGAACACTGAAGCTTTCTTT.

The V call is TRBV2, the J call TRBJ1-4, with D possibly being TRBD1 (6 bases). The CDR3 covers 15 residues. The germline V and J ends were trimmed by 6 bases and 5 bases, with 16 bases remaining between them. CDR1 is SNHLY, CDR2 FYNNEI, per germline. Written as DNA, the CDR3 is TGTGCCAGCAGGCTTACAGGGCTCGGCAATGAAAAACTGTTTTTT. Amino acid sequence: CASRLTGLGNEKLFF. Supplemented by reference TRBV2 and TRBJ1-4, the full variable domain reads EPEVTQTPSHQVTQMGQEVILRCVPISNHLYFYWYRQILGQKVEFLVSFYNNEISEKSEIFDDQFSVERPDGSNFTLKIRSTKLEDSAMYFCASRLTGLGNEKLFFGSGTQLSVL.

The rearrangement joins TRBV4-2 to TRBJ2-7; D unresolved. In germline, CDR1 is LGHNA, CDR2 YNFKEQ. The CDR3 is 16 amino acids. Trimming left V 0 bases short and J 6 bases short, with 18 bases between. CDR3 DNA: TGTGCCAGCAGCCAAGATCCGCAGGTACCACCTACCGAGCAGTACTTC. Amino acids: CASSQDPQVPPTEQYF.

This clone has just one count. This chain connects TRBV7-2 to TRBJ1-2; D may be TRBD1 (5 bases). This CDR3 is 16 amino acids long. Between the trimmed V and J ends, which lost 5 bases and 5 bases, there was a span of 21 bases. Looked up from germline, CDR1 is SGHTA and CDR2 is FQGNSA. The CDR3 is CASSEAHQRGLYGYTF. In DNA form, the CDR3 reads TGTGCCAGCAGCGAAGCCCACCAAAGGGGACTTTATGGCTACACCTTC.

This chain joins TRBV18 and TRBJ1-4, with 7 nucleotides matching TRBD1. The J segment lost 4 bases and the V segment lost 2 bases, leaving 7 bases of the junction unmatched. The CDR3 contains 16 residues. Germline V CDR1 and CDR2: KGHSH, LQKENI. The CDR3 DNA reads TGTGCCAGCTCACCATTCGACAGGGATGGTAATGAAAAACTGTTTTTT. This sequence encodes CASSPFDRDGNEKLFF. The variable domain in full, with the rest retrieved from reference TRBV18 and TRBJ1-4, is NAGVMQNPRHLVRRRGQEARLRCSPMKGHSHVYWYRQLPEEGLKFMVYLQKENIIDESGMPKERFSAEFPKEGPSILRIQQVVRGDSAAYFCASSPFDRDGNEKLFFGSGTQLSVL.

This clone was counted once. The gene calls are TRBV14 and TRBJ2-2; 9 positions match TRBD2. V lost 2 bases and J lost 4; bases outside the gene matches: 11. CDR1 SGHDN and CDR2 FVKESK come from the germline V gene. CDR3 length equals 18 residues. DNA for the CDR3: TGTGCCAGCAGCCAAACTGGGGGGCTAGCGGGAATCACCGGGGAGCTGTTTTTT. This encodes CASSQTGGLAGITGELFF.

The chain is built from TRBV27 and TRBJ2-7, with D maybe TRBD1 (6 bases). The V gene lost 5 bases and the J gene lost 5 bases, with 13 bases spanning the gap. The CDR3 has 13 residues. Germline loops: CDR1 MNHEY, CDR2 SMNVEV (reference sequence). CDR3 nucleotide sequence: TGTGCCAGCAGTCTGCAGGGGCGGGACGAGCAGTACTTC. This codes for CASSLQGRDEQYF.

The CDR3 here is CASSLEGTGNQPQHF. The CDR3 DNA is TGCGCCAGCAGCTTGGAAGGGACAGGTAATCAGCCCCAGCATTTT. This sequence joins TRBV5-1 and TRBJ1-5; 8 bases match TRBD1. Germline V gene lookup returns CDR1 SGHRS and CDR2 YFSETQ. The CDR3 contains 15 residues. V gave up 0 bases and J gave up 4 bases; unmatched junction bases: 3. Looking up the rest from reference TRBV5-1 and TRBJ1-5 gives the full variable domain: KAGVTQTPRYLIKTRGQQVTLSCSPISGHRSVSWYQQTPGQGLQFLFEYFSETQRNKGNFPGRFSGRQFSNSRSEMNVSTLELGDSALYLCASSLEGTGNQPQHFGDGTRLSIL.